This TCR beta chain was identified in a study of CD8 T cells in Susac syndrome (dated by TCRdb to between 2019 and 2020). For the study in its entirety: Of the Susac syndrome patients who were sequenced, about 6 had clinically active disease and fewer than ten were in clinical remission. Susac syndrome patients were therapy-naive, on corticosteroids (some also receiving IVIg), or on IVIg alone at blood withdrawal. Repertoire sequencing was used to test whether CD8+ T cell activation and differentiation in Susac syndrome was antigen driven.

Overall study outcomes, separate from this receptor: The CD4+ T cell repertoire of patients with Susac syndrome showed no detectable clonal expansion. The number of individuals in the TCR sequencing and HLA analysis was recognized as being relatively small.

Comment on this clonotype: No cognate antigen has been identified for it. Base qualities were left out, and no much larger clone turns up one base away.

RNA was extracted using the RNeasy kit, and roughly 0.5 to 1 microgram was reverse transcribed with random hexamers. The immunoSEQ multiplex PCR assay, which covers 54 Vbeta and 13 Jbeta segments, was used to amplify TCR beta CDR3 regions. PCR amplification bias was corrected by using a synthetic template baseline for primer optimization and computational correction. The authors' analysis ran thus. Reads were annotated to V, D and J genes according to IMGT and were analyzed with immunoSEQ Analyzer, with only productive sequences retained. Clonality was computed as one minus Shannon entropy normalized by log2 of the number of productive unique sequences. For each patient and control, public and private clones were evaluated within the 100 most prevalent clones. A clone was defined as Susac-specific if it was absent from the healthy and MS cohorts, from 1052 published viral clones and from other ImmuneACCESS disease sequences. TCRdb reran the public reads through fastp at Q25 and MiXCR, keeping productive beta chains. Entries that share a CDR3 protein sequence are merged under the most common genes and DNA. These V and J calls are TCRdb output, not the study's own analysis. This sample has 240,000 or so distinct CDR3 sequences in its table, and almost 97% of those were observed once. 0.1% of the sample goes to the ten largest clones.

The CDR3 goes from the cysteine to the phenylalanine over 14 residues. Only CDR3 DNA is held: 42 bases, read in frame from base 1. V is shortened by 3 bases, J by 3 bases, and the region joining them spans 11 bases. CDR1 and CDR2 were assigned from the germline V gene as SGHRS and YFSETQ. Peripheral blood CD8+ and CD4+ T cells from healthy donors, Susac syndrome patients and multiple sclerosis patients were profiled using high-throughput TCR beta sequencing. The Susac syndrome patients fulfilled recently defined diagnostic criteria for definite or probable disease. Bulk CD8+ and CD4+ T cells were purified by magnetic negative isolation, whereas CD8+ TEMRA cells were enriched by FACS. Blood was drawn into EDTA tubes, processed within 24 hours, and PBMCs were isolated by density gradient centrifugation. PBMCs destined for TCR sequencing were cryopreserved in liquid nitrogen and later thawed in a 37 °C water bath. The sorted or isolated CD4+, CD8+ and CD8+ TEMRA cells had a purity of 90% or higher.

The receptor chain draws on TRBV5-1 and TRBJ2-3; the D gene is not confidently resolved. The sample comprised CD4+ T cells from PBMCs. The clonotype was recovered from a human donor with Susac syndrome. CDR3 region: CASSSPTFTDTQYF. The DNA sequence is as follows: TGCGCCAGCAGCTCCCCGACCTTTACAGATACGCAGTATTTT. The reference TRBV5-1 and TRBJ2-3 proteins fill in what lies around the CDR3, so the full variable domain reads KAGVTQTPRYLIKTRGQQVTLSCSPISGHRSVSWYQQTPGQGLQFLFEYFSETQRNKGNFPGRFSGRQFSNSRSEMNVSTLELGDSALYLCASSSPTFTDTQYFGPGTRLTVL.